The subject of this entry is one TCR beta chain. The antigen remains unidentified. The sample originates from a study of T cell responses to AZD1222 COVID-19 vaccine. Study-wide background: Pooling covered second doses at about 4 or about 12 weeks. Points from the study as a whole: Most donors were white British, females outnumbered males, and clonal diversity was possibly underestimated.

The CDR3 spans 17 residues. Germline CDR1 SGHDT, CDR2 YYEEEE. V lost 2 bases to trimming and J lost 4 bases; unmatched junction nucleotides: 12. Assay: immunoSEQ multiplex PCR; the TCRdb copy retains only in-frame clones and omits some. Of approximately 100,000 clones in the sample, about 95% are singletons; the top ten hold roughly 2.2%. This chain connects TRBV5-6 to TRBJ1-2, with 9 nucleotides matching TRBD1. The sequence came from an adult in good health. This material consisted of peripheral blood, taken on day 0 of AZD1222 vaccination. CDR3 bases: TGTGCCAGCAGCTTATCCGGGACAGGGACCTCTCGCTATGGCTACACCTTC. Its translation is CASSLSGTGTSRYGYTF.